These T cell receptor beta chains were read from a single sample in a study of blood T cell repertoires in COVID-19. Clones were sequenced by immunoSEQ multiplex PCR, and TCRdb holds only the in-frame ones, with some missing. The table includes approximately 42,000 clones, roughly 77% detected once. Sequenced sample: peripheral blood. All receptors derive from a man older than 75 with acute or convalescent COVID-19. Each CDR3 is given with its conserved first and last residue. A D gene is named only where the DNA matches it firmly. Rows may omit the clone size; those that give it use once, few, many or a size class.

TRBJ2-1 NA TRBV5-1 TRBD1 CASSRGQGASNNEQFF TGCGCCAGCAGCAGAGGCCAGGGGGCGTCCAACAATGAGCAGTTCTTC
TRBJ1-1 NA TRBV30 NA CAWSVRGKYTEAFF TGTGCCTGGAGTGTACGAGGGAAGTACACTGAAGCTTTCTTT
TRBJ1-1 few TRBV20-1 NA CSASGGGAAFF TGCAGTGCTAGTGGGGGAGGGGCGGCTTTCTTT
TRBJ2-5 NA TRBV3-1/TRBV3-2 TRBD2 CASSQATAGGGKTQYF TGTGCCAGCAGCCAAGCAACAGCCGGGGGGGGGAAGACCCAGTACTTC
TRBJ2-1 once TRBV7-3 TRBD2 CASSLIVAGGGNNEQFF TGTGCCAGCAGCTTAATTGTAGCGGGGGGCGGCAACAATGAGCAGTTCTTC
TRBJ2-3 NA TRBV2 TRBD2 CARTSENTDTQYF TGTGCCAGGACTAGCGAGAACACAGATACGCAGTATTTT
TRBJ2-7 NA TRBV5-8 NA CASSLETRSYEQYF TGTGCCAGCAGCTTAGAGACTAGAAGCTACGAGCAGTACTTC
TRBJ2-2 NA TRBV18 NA CASSPGRGSVTGELFF TGTGCCAGCTCACCAGGCAGGGGCAGCGTCACCGGGGAGCTGTTTTTT
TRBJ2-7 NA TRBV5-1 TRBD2 CASSLSAGGPGYEQYF TGCGCCAGCAGCTTGTCCGCGGGAGGGCCGGGTTACGAGCAGTACTTC
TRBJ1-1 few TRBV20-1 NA CKTAMNTEAFF TGCAAAACAGCTATGAACACTGAAGCTTTCTTT
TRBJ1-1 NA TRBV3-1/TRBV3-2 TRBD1 CASSQVVGQGTSNTEAFF TGTGCCAGCAGCCAAGTAGTCGGACAGGGGACCTCGAACACTGAAGCTTTCTTT
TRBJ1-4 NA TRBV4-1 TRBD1 CASSLRDRVTNEKLFF TGCGCCAGCAGCCTCCGGGACAGGGTTACTAATGAAAAACTGTTTTTT
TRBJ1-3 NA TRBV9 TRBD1 CASSAGQGYSGNTIYF TGTGCCAGCAGCGCCGGACAGGGGTACTCTGGAAACACCATATATTTT
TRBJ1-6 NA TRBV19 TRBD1 CASSARQGVIVNSPLHF TGTGCCAGTAGTGCTCGACAGGGGGTAATCGTAAACTCACCCCTCCACTTT
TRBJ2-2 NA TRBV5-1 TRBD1 CASTVGGTANTGELFF TGCGCCAGCACCGTGGGTGGGACAGCGAACACCGGGGAGCTGTTTTTT
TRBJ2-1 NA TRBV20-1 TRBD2 CSAGGGGGYNEQFF TGCAGTGCTGGTGGCGGCGGGGGATACAATGAGCAGTTCTTC
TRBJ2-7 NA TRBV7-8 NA CASSPDRDFPWEQYF TGTGCCAGCAGCCCGGACCGGGACTTCCCCTGGGAGCAGTACTTC
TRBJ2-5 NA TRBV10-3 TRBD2 CASSGPGGETQYF TGTGCCTCCTCCGGCCCGGGAGGAGAGACCCAGTACTTC
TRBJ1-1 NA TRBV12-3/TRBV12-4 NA CASQRRGTEAFF TGTGCCAGCCAAAGGAGGGGAACTGAAGCTTTCTTT
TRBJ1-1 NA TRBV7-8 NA CASSFGQMNTEAFF TGTGCCAGCAGCTTTGGCCAGATGAACACTGAAGCTTTCTTT
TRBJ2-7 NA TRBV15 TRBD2 CATSRGHRTSVTYEQYF TGTGCCACCAGCAGGGGGCATCGGACTAGCGTAACCTACGAGCAGTACTTC
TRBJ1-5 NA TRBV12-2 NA CASRLVGGCNQPQHF TGTGCAAGTCGCTTAGTGGGGGGGTGCAATCAGCCCCAGCATTTT
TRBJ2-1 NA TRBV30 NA CAWSLDSYNEQFF TGTGCCTGGAGTTTGGACAGTTACAATGAGCAGTTCTTC
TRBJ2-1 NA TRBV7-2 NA CASSSQGSYNEQFF TGTGCCAGCAGCTCGCAGGGCTCCTACAATGAGCAGTTCTTC
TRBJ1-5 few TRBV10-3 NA CAISESKGGTLGNQPQHF TGTGCCATCAGTGAGTCGAAAGGGGGTACCTTGGGGAATCAGCCCCAGCATTTT
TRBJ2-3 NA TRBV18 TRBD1 CASSPGTGGTDTQYF TGTGCCAGCTCACCCGGGACAGGGGGCACAGATACGCAGTATTTT
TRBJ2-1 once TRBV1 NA CTSSHTGTSGSHNEQFF TGCACCAGCAGCCATACCGGGACTAGCGGGAGCCACAATGAGCAGTTCTTC
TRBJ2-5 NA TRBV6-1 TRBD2 CASSRLAGYRETQYF TGTGCCAGCAGTAGACTAGCGGGGTATCGCGAGACCCAGTACTTC
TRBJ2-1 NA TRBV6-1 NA CASSEPLNSSQFF TGTGCCAGCAGTGAGCCCCTAAATAGCTCCCAGTTCTTC